These 12 T cell receptor beta chains were sequenced from one sample in a study of glioma-infiltrating T cells. The iRepertoire nested amplicon-rescue multiplex PCR amplified TCR alpha and beta CDR3s from RNA. TCRdb recomputed calls from the multiplex PCR reads with MiXCR, one row per CDR3 protein. Among 300,000 to 400,000 distinct CDR3 sequences listed, roughly two fifths were seen once. The sequenced sample was glioma tissue, nonneoplastic brain tissue, or PBMCs (not recorded which). These receptors were obtained from a human donor with low-grade glioma or glioblastoma, undergoing nonglioma brain surgery, or in good health (not recorded which).

About this clonotype: A read error may explain this, as a much larger clone is one base away. The V call is TRBV27, the J call TRBJ2-7, with 8 bases lining up with TRBD2. The CDR3 runs 15 residues. Germline V CDR1 and CDR2: MNHEY, SMNVEV (reference sequence). The V segment lost 7 bases and the J segment 0 bases; nucleotides outside the gene matches: 8. CDR3 bases: TGTGCCAGCAAACTTAGCGGGGCGAGCTCCTACGAGCAGTACTTC. Translating gives CASKLSGASSYEQYF.

This sequence joins TRBV4-2 and TRBJ2-7; D remains ambiguous. This CDR3 comprises 13 residues. Deletions cut 0 bases from V and 3 bases from J, with 6 bases between. Germline V gives CDR1 LGHNA, CDR2 YNFKEQ. Here the CDR3 reads CASSQEAGYEQYF. DNA of the CDR3: TGTGCCAGCAGCCAAGAAGCAGGCTACGAGCAGTACTTC.

V gene TRBV27 combines with J gene TRBJ2-7; the D gene is possibly TRBD2 (6 bases). From germline, CDR1 is MNHEY and CDR2 SMNVEV (reference sequence). V was cut by 0 bases and J by 3 bases, with 9 bases left in between. The CDR3 contains 14 residues. The CDR3 here is CASSLSGGFYEQYF. CDR3 nucleotide sequence: TGTGCCAGCAGTTTATCCGGGGGATTCTACGAGCAGTACTTC.

CDR3 in amino acids: CASSLSGNPSTDTQYF. The CDR3 DNA reads TGTGCCAGCAGTTTGAGTGGGAATCCGAGCACAGATACGCAGTATTTT. This rearrangement joins TRBV28 to TRBJ2-3; the D is unclear. V lost 3 bases and J lost 0, with 13 bases in between. The CDR3 loop spans 16 amino acids. In germline, CDR1 is MDHEN, CDR2 SYDVKM.

The chain uses TRBV20-1 and TRBJ1-2; possible D gene TRBD1, 5 bases. V was trimmed by 5 bases and J by 4 bases, leaving 14 bases between them. Germline assignment: CDR1 DFQATT and CDR2 SNEGSKA (reference sequence). This CDR3 spans 13 amino acids. CDR3: CSAPEGRSYGYTF. The CDR3 nucleotides are TGCAGTGCTCCGGAGGGGCGTAGCTATGGCTACACCTTC.

The chain links TRBV4-1 to TRBJ2-7; possibly TRBD1 or TRBD2 for D (5 bases each). The CDR3 has 15 residues. Germline CDR1 MGHRA, CDR2 YSYEKL. V was cut by 0 bases and J by 0 bases, with 9 bases left in between. CDR3 residues: CASSQDRGSSYEQYF. As DNA, the CDR3 is TGCGCCAGCAGCCAAGATCGGGGCAGCTCCTACGAGCAGTACTTC.

This clonotype was recorded many times. The rearrangement links TRBV7-2 to TRBJ2-1; D ambiguous. Trimming removed 4 bases at V and 6 bases at J, with 7 bases between. From germline, CDR1 is SGHTA and CDR2 FQGNSA. The CDR3 is made up of 12 amino acids. The CDR3 protein is CASSSLGNEQFF. CDR3 DNA sequence: TGTGCCAGCAGCTCCTTAGGCAATGAGCAGTTCTTC.

In its sample, this clonotype was seen many times. The chain links TRBV27 to TRBJ1-5; 8 bases are a match to TRBD1. CDR1 and CDR2 (germline): MNHEY, SMNVEV (reference sequence). The CDR3 has 17 residues. After removal of 5 bases from V and 0 bases from J, the junction contained 9 bases not matched to a gene. The DNA of the CDR3 is TGTGCCAGCAGTCCCCGGACAGGGCCATATAGCAATCAGCCCCAGCATTTT. Protein sequence: CASSPRTGPYSNQPQHF.

The chain combines TRBV27 with TRBJ2-3; D may be TRBD1 (6 bases). CDR1 and CDR2 (germline): MNHEY, SMNVEV (reference sequence). The CDR3 has 13 amino acids. V was pared by 3 bases and J by 4 bases, with 8 bases between. The CDR3 region has the DNA TGTGCCAGCAGTTTGAACAGGGCAGATACGCAGTATTTT. Translated, it gives CASSLNRADTQYF.

This clonotype has only a few counts. In DNA form, the CDR3 reads TGTGCCAGCAGTTTCAGTCCCGGGGGCGCCGGGGATACGCAGTATTTT. Translating it yields CASSFSPGGAGDTQYF. This rearrangement joins TRBV19 to TRBJ2-3; the D call may be TRBD1 or TRBD2 (6 bases each). The CDR3 loop spans 16 amino acids. V lost 9 bases, J lost 6 bases, and 25 bases lay in between. Germline CDR1 reads LNHDA; CDR2 reads SQIVND (reference sequence).

The V and J genes are TRBV7-3 and TRBJ2-5; either TRBD1 or TRBD2 may fit D (5 bases each). The CDR3 covers 13 residues. V was clipped by 5 bases and J by 0 bases, with 7 bases between them. The germline gives CDR1 SGHTA, CDR2 FQGTGA. This CDR3 is CASSRGHQETQYF. In DNA form, the CDR3 reads TGTGCCAGCAGCCGGGGCCACCAAGAGACCCAGTACTTC.

Comments on this clonotype: A much larger clone differs by one base, so this may be a read error. The CDR3 is CATSRGGVDTEALF. CDR3 DNA sequence: TGTGCCACCAGCAGAGGGGGGGTAGACACTGAAGCTTTATTT. V is TRBV15 and J is TRBJ1-1; tentative D call: TRBD1 (5 bases). Germline V gene data show CDR1 as LNHNV and CDR2 as YYDKDF (reference sequence). This CDR3 region has 14 residues.